One and the same sample provided the 32 T cell receptor beta chains below, sequenced in a study of T-cell reconstitution after alpha-beta-depleted transplantation in children. Unique molecular identifiers featured in how the TCRbeta library was prepared. TCRdb independently ran MiXCR on the PCR reads; one entry per CDR3 protein. The sample includes fewer than 550,000 distinct CDR3 sequences, about an eighth of them seen just once. Specimen: PBMCs, mostly from graft donor cells, collected 180 days after TCRalphabeta/CD19-depleted stem cell transplant. Source of these receptors: a female patient between 2 and 15 years old who had a stem cell transplant for aplastic anemia, so the T cells may come from the graft donor.

This clonotype was detected many times. The rearrangement uses TRBV28 and TRBJ2-7, with 7 bases that match TRBD1. V lost 8 bases and J lost 2; bases outside the gene matches: 6. Germline values: CDR1 MDHEN, CDR2 SYDVKM. This CDR3 spans 13 amino acids. The CDR3 nucleotides are TGTGCCAGCCTGGGACAGCGAACCTACGAGCAGTACTTC. Amino acid sequence: CASLGQRTYEQYF.

This clonotype was seen at least ten times. The chain employs TRBV28 and TRBJ2-5; possible D gene TRBD2, 6 bases. Germline loops: CDR1 MDHEN, CDR2 SYDVKM. This CDR3 is built from 13 residues. V was pared by 5 bases and J by 11 bases, with 18 bases between. The DNA of the CDR3 is TGTGCCAGCAGTACGGGACTCCCTTTTGGGCAGTACTTC. Translated: CASSTGLPFGQYF.

The rearrangement links TRBV3-1 to TRBJ1-1; no clear D gene. V was cut by 2 bases and J by 5 bases, with 9 bases left in between. This CDR3 has 13 amino acids. CDR1 and CDR2 (germline): LGHDT, YNNKEL (reference sequence). CDR3 sequence (DNA): TGTGCCAGCAGCCAATGGGGAGAGACTGAAGCTTTCTTT. Translation gives CASSQWGETEAFF.

This sequence joins TRBV12-3 or TRBV12-4 and TRBJ1-2; D is unclear. V lost 6 bases and J 4 bases, leaving 3 bases between the germline ends. This CDR3 is built from 10 residues. The CDR3 DNA sequence: TGTGCCAGCAGAAGCTATGGCTACACCTTC. Protein product: CASRSYGYTF.

In this sample, this clonotype turned up many times. This chain connects TRBV5-1 to TRBJ2-2; TRBD2 matches at 11 bases. Per the germline V gene, CDR1 is SGHRS and CDR2 is YFSETQ. The V gene end was trimmed by 5 bases and the J gene end by 1 base; junction bases not matched to a gene: 1. CDR3 length equals 15 residues. The CDR3 reads CASRTSGVNTGELFF. Here the CDR3 DNA reads TGCGCCAGCAGGACTAGCGGGGTGAACACCGGGGAGCTGTTTTTT.

CDR3 residues: CASSLLGWGTSSTDTQYF. DNA for the CDR3: TGTGCCAGCAGCCTGTTGGGCTGGGGGACTAGCAGCACAGATACGCAGTATTTT. This chain connects TRBV12-3 or TRBV12-4 to TRBJ2-3, with 9 bases lining up with TRBD2. The CDR3 is made up of 18 amino acids. Losses at the gene ends were 6 bases for V and 0 bases for J; bases not matched to a gene: 13.

This clonotype was observed a few times. This chain links TRBV6-2 or TRBV6-3 with TRBJ1-1; 8 bases agree with TRBD1. The germline V gene encodes CDR1 MNHEY and CDR2 SVGEGT. V trimming: 7 bases; J trimming: 2 bases; junction bases outside the gene matches: 9. The CDR3 has 15 amino acids. The CDR3 region is CASTPGGWGNTEAFF. DNA of the CDR3: TGTGCCAGCACTCCAGGGGGCTGGGGAAACACTGAAGCTTTCTTT.

This clonotype was observed at least ten times. The CDR3 region is CASSFTSGVYNEQFF. CDR3 in DNA: TGTGCCAGCAGCTTTACTAGCGGGGTCTACAATGAGCAGTTCTTC. The rearrangement links TRBV5-5 to TRBJ2-1; 10 bases match TRBD2. Germline trimming cut 2 bases from V and 3 bases from J; bases unmatched to any gene: 2. The germline V gene encodes CDR1 SGHKS and CDR2 YYEKEE (reference sequence). The CDR3 runs 15 residues.

This rearrangement joins TRBV3-1 to TRBJ2-3; D unclear. The CDR3 has 11 residues. CDR1 is LGHDT, CDR2 YNNKEL, per germline (reference sequence). Trimming removed 0 bases at V and 13 bases at J, with 8 bases between. The CDR3 DNA sequence: TGTGCCAGCAGCCAAGATTCGAACGAGTATTTT. This codes for CASSQDSNEYF.

The genes are TRBV10-1 and TRBJ1-1; D unresolved. The CDR3 consists of 14 residues. Germline V gene data show CDR1 as WNHNN and CDR2 as SYGVQD (reference sequence). V shed 2 bases and J shed 7 bases, with 14 bases lying between them. CDR3 residues: CASSEAIGGLEAFF. The CDR3 bases are TGCGCCAGCAGTGAGGCGATAGGAGGCCTTGAAGCTTTCTTT.

This clonotype was observed many times. This chain joins TRBV24-1 and TRBJ1-5; 8 bases align to TRBD1. The CDR3 loop spans 18 amino acids. Germline values: CDR1 KGHDR, CDR2 SFDVKD. The junction had 10 bases not matched to a gene; V was cut back by 4 bases and J by 0 bases. The CDR3, as DNA: TGTGCCACCAGTGAAGACTATGGACAGGGCAGTAGCAATCAGCCCCAGCATTTT. Amino acids: CATSEDYGQGSSNQPQHF.

The V and J genes are TRBV12-3 or TRBV12-4 and TRBJ2-7, with D uncertain. V lost 3 bases and J 2 bases, leaving 11 bases between the germline ends. The CDR3 spans 14 residues. The CDR3 nucleotides read TGTGCCAGCAGTTTCCGTGGGTTACCCTACGAGCAGTACTTC. This codes for CASSFRGLPYEQYF.

V is TRBV29-1 and J is TRBJ1-4, with a tentative D call TRBD1 (5 bases). V lost 4 bases, J lost 6 bases, and 9 bases lay in between. The CDR3 runs 12 residues. Germline V gene sequence: CDR1 SQVTM, CDR2 ANQGSEA. The CDR3 region has the DNA TGCAGCGTTGGAACAGGATATGAAAAACTGTTTTTT. It specifies CSVGTGYEKLFF.

V usage is TRBV12-5 and J usage is TRBJ2-1, with no clear D. Germline CDR1 reads LGHNT; CDR2 reads FRNRAP. The V gene lost 0 bases and the J gene lost 8 bases, with 11 bases spanning the gap. The CDR3 length is 14 residues. As DNA, the CDR3 is TGTGCTAGTGGTTTGGTTTCCCCCGAGGATGAGCAGTTCTTC. This encodes CASGLVSPEDEQFF.

The chain is built from TRBV9 and TRBJ2-7; perhaps D is TRBD1 or TRBD2 (6 bases each). From germline, CDR1 is SGDLS and CDR2 YYNGEE. The CDR3 sequence is 14 residues long. The V end was cut by 0 bases, the J end by 5 bases, with 12 bases between. CDR3 protein: CASSVDGGHHEQYF. The CDR3 DNA sequence: TGTGCCAGCAGCGTAGATGGGGGGCACCACGAGCAGTACTTC.

The gene calls are TRBV7-2 and TRBJ2-3; the match to TRBD1 covers 7 bases. V lost 3 bases and J lost 6; bases outside the gene matches: 12. The CDR3 consists of 16 residues. Germline CDR1 and CDR2: SGHTA and FQGNSA. This CDR3 is CASSFPDRHLYDTQYF. The CDR3 nucleotides read TGTGCCAGCAGCTTCCCGGACAGGCACCTGTACGATACGCAGTATTTT. Full variable domain (missing parts from reference TRBV7-2 and TRBJ2-3): GAGVSQSPSNKVTEKGKDVELRCDPISGHTALYWYRQSLGQGLEFLIYFQGNSAPDKSGLPSDRFSAERTGGSVSTLTIQRTQQEDSAVYLCASSFPDRHLYDTQYFGPGTRLTVL.

This clonotype was detected only a few times. The rearrangement joins TRBV5-1 to TRBJ1-1, with TRBD1 as a possible D gene (6 bases). Germline CDR1 SGHRS, CDR2 YFSETQ. V dropped 0 bases and J dropped 6 bases, with 21 bases sitting between them. This CDR3 spans 17 amino acids. In nucleotides, the CDR3 is TGCGCCAGCAGCTTGGGAACTATGGGGGCGGAAAACCCTGAAGCTTTCTTT. It encodes CASSLGTMGAENPEAFF.

This clonotype was detected ten times or more. This CDR3 reads CASSLSRRPPRSMGELFF. CDR3 DNA: TGTGCCAGCAGTTTATCCCGAAGACCGCCTCGATCTATGGGGGAGCTGTTTTTT. The chain carries TRBV28 and TRBJ2-2; no clear D. The length of the CDR3 is 18 residues. Germline CDR1 reads MDHEN; CDR2 reads SYDVKM. Trimming shortened V by 1 base and J by 8 bases, and 23 bases separated the two germline ends.

This clonotype was seen a handful of times. The DNA for the CDR3 is TGTGCCAGCAGCACTGGACAGTTCTCCTACGAGCAGTACGTC. This translates into CASSTGQFSYEQYV. The chain joins TRBV7-8 to TRBJ2-7, with D perhaps TRBD1 (6 bases). This CDR3 has 14 residues. V lost 5 bases to trimming and J lost 0 bases, with 11 bases between them. Per germline, CDR1 SGHVS and CDR2 FQNEAQ.

A note on this clonotype: A read error may explain this, as a much larger clone is one base away. The CDR3 region has the DNA TGTGCCAGCAGTTTCGGGACACGGACAGATACGCAGTATTTT. Translating gives CASSFGTRTDTQYF. The chain is built from TRBV27 and TRBJ2-3, with D possibly TRBD1 on 6 matching bases. The V and J ends lost 3 bases and 3 bases respectively, with 10 bases between them. This CDR3 has 14 amino acids. CDR1 and CDR2 from the germline V gene are MNHEY and SMNVEV (reference sequence).

This clonotype was seen once. Relative to the germline gene, one junction end is altered; a read error may explain this. This chain uses TRBV25-1 with TRBJ2-2, with TRBD2 identical over 10 bases. Germline V gene data show CDR1 as MGHDK and CDR2 as SYGVNS. There are 19 residues in the CDR3. CDR3 in DNA: TGTGCCAGCAGTGAATTGGTGACTAGCGGGCGGGGGGACACCGGGGAGCTGTTATTT. Encoded protein: CASSELVTSGRGDTGELLF.

This clonotype came up many times. The chain links TRBV25-1 to TRBJ2-1; 9 bases line up with TRBD1. Germline assignment: CDR1 MGHDK and CDR2 SYGVNS. The CDR3 loop spans 15 amino acids. V lost 3 bases to trimming and J lost 4 bases; unmatched junction nucleotides: 4. CDR3: CASSDGTGFYNEQFF. In nucleotides, the CDR3 is TGTGCCAGCAGTGATGGGACAGGGTTTTACAATGAGCAGTTCTTC.

As DNA, the CDR3 is TGCAGTGCTAGGTTCCGGGACAGCTCCTACGAGCAGTACTTC. This encodes CSARFRDSSYEQYF. This chain uses TRBV20-1 with TRBJ2-7; TRBD1 matches at 7 bases. The CDR3 is 14 amino acids. The J segment lost 0 bases and the V segment lost 3 bases, leaving 5 bases of the junction unmatched. CDR1 and CDR2 from the germline V gene are DFQATT and SNEGSKA (reference sequence).

This clonotype appeared a few times. The J gene is TRBJ2-5, the V gene TRBV28, with 13 positions matching TRBD2. This CDR3 contains 17 residues. Trimming removed 8 bases from V and 6 bases from J; junction bases left unmatched: 15. From germline, CDR1 is MDHEN and CDR2 SYDVKM. The chain's CDR3 is CASGLYPGTSGTKTQYF. The CDR3 region has the DNA TGTGCCAGCGGCCTTTACCCGGGGACTAGCGGGACGAAGACCCAGTACTTC.

V usage is TRBV29-1 and J usage is TRBJ2-7, with 13 bases lining up with TRBD2. This CDR3 has 16 amino acids. Trimming removed 1 base from V and 3 bases from J; junction bases left unmatched: 6. CDR1 and CDR2 (germline): SQVTM, ANQGSEA. CDR3 nucleotide sequence: TGCAGCGTTGAAGTAGGACTAGCGGGAGTTCACTACGAGCAGTACTTC. Translating gives CSVEVGLAGVHYEQYF.

This clonotype has at least ten counts. The chain recombines TRBV24-1 with TRBJ2-4; D is unclear. V was pared by 2 bases and J by 8 bases, with 15 bases between. The CDR3 loop spans 15 amino acids. The germline V gene has CDR1 KGHDR and CDR2 SFDVKD. The CDR3 loop is CATSDSRSILDIQYF. Written as DNA, the CDR3 is TGTGCCACCAGTGATTCCCGTTCGATCCTGGACATTCAGTACTTC.

This clonotype showed up just a few times. This chain uses TRBV5-1 with TRBJ1-1; D is ambiguous. Germline CDR1 is SGHRS and CDR2 is YFSETQ. Trimming took off 2 bases at V and 10 bases at J, with 21 bases between the two ends. This CDR3 is 15 amino acids long. CDR3 in DNA: TGCGCCAGCAGCTTACCCTCTTTCAACATGGGAAGAGCTTTCTTT. Residues: CASSLPSFNMGRAFF.

This clonotype turned up a few times. This chain uses TRBV7-2 with TRBJ2-7; 10 bases agree with TRBD2. Germline assignment: CDR1 SGHTA and CDR2 FQGNSA. V was clipped by 5 bases and J by 4 bases; unmatched bases: 2. CDR3 length equals 13 residues. CDR3 protein: CASSPTSGYEQYV. The CDR3 coding sequence is TGTGCCAGCAGCCCGACTAGCGGGTACGAGCAGTACGTC.

The genes are TRBV7-2 and TRBJ2-2; 11 nucleotides agree with TRBD2. The CDR3 is made up of 17 amino acids. V shed 5 bases, J shed 3 bases, and the junction held 8 bases outside the gene matches. Germline CDR1 reads SGHTA; CDR2 reads FQGNSA. CDR3 DNA: TGTGCCAGCAGCCCGACTAGCGGGATATTTGACACCGGGGAGCTGTTTTTT. This codes for CASSPTSGIFDTGELFF.

This chain links TRBV25-1 with TRBJ1-5, with TRBD1 as a possible D gene (5 bases). This CDR3 has 15 residues. V was pared by 6 bases and J by 2 bases, with 14 bases between. The germline gives CDR1 MGHDK, CDR2 SYGVNS. The CDR3 region is CASSQGALGNQPQHF. CDR3 coding DNA: TGTGCCAGCAGCCAAGGGGCGCTGGGCAATCAGCCCCAGCATTTT.

This clonotype was detected only a few times. The rearrangement joins TRBV4-2 to TRBJ2-7; D might be TRBD1 (5 bases). CDR1 is LGHNA and CDR2 is YNFKEQ in the germline V gene. The CDR3 is 13 amino acids. The ends were cut back, 5 bases at V and 4 bases at J, with 12 bases in the middle. CDR3 sequence (DNA): TGTGCCAGCAGCGCAGGGATAGGATACGAGCAGTACTTC. This encodes CASSAGIGYEQYF.

A few counts support this clonotype. The chain recombines TRBV12-3 or TRBV12-4 with TRBJ2-3; 8 bases align to TRBD1. V trimming: 8 bases; J trimming: 1 base; junction bases outside the gene matches: 5. There are 14 residues in the CDR3. CDR3 in DNA: TGTGCCAGCGGAACGGGACAGGGCACAGATACGCAGTATTTT. It is translated as CASGTGQGTDTQYF.